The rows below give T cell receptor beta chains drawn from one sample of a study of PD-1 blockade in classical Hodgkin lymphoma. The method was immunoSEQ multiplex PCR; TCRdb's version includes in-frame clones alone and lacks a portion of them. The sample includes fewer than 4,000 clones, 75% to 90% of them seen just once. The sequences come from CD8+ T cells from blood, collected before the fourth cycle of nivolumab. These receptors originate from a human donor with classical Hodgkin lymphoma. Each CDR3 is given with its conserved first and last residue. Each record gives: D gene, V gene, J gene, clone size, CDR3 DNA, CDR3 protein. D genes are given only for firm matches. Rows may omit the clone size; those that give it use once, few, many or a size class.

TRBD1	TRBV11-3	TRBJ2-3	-	TGTGCCAGCAGCCCAGGACAGGGTTCAGATACGCAGTATTTT	CASSPGQGSDTQYF
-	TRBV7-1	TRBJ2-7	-	TGTGCCAGCAGCTTAGAGCCGGGGGACTACGAGCAGTACTTC	CASSLEPGDYEQYF
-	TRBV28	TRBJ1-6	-	TGTGCCAGCAGACTTTACAGTTCACCCCTCCACTTT	CASRLYSSPLHF
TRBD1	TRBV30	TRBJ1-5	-	TGTGCCTGGAGTATATGGACAGGATGGAGGGATAGCAATCAGCCCCAGCATTTT	CAWSIWTGWRDSNQPQHF
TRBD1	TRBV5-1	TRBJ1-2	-	TGCGCCAGCAGCTTGGCAGGGGGCTTATCTGGCTACACCTTC	CASSLAGGLSGYTF
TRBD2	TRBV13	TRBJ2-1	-	TGTGCCAGCAGGGAGACAGGAGCGGGACTAGCGGGAGGAAATGAGCAGTTCTTC	CASRETGAGLAGGNEQFF
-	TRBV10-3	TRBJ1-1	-	TGTGCCACCCGGGCTTCTGGCACTGAAGCTTTCTTT	CATRASGTEAFF
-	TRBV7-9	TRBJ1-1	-	TGTGCCAGCAGCCCTGGTGGGGCTGACACTGAAGCTTTCTTT	CASSPGGADTEAFF
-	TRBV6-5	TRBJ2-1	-	TGTGCCAGCAGTTACTCCGCTGTTAGCTCCTACAATGAGCAGTTCTTC	CASSYSAVSSYNEQFF
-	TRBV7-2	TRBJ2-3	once	TGTGCCAGCAGCTTAGCCCGGACGTCGATTAGCACAGATACGCAGTATTTT	CASSLARTSISTDTQYF
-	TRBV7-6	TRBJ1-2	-	TGTGCCAGCAGCCCACAAGGGGGGGCCGATGGCTACACCTTC	CASSPQGGADGYTF
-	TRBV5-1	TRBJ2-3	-	TGCGCCAGCAGCTTAACGTTGGATACGCAGTATTTT	CASSLTLDTQYF
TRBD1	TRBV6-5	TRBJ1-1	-	TGTGCCAGCAGTTACTCGGTTACAGGGGGGCGCACTGAAGCTTTCTTT	CASSYSVTGGRTEAFF
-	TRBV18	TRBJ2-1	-	TGTGCCAGCTCTCACAGGGTCAGTGAGCAGTTCTTC	CASSHRVSEQFF
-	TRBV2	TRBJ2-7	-	TGTGCCAAAGGGGTCCTAAAAATCGGGGTCCACGAGCAGTACTTC	CAKGVLKIGVHEQYF
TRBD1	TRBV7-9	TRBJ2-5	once	TGTGCCAGCAGCCCCCCCCTGAGGGCAGGGGGCCTGGAGACCCAGTACTTC	CASSPPLRAGGLETQYF
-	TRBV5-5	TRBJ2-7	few	TGTGCCAGCAGCGACAGCTCCTACGAGCAGTACTTC	CASSDSSYEQYF
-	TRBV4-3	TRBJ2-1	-	TGCGCCAGCAGCCAAGTGACAGCTTCCTACAATGAGCAGTTCTTC	CASSQVTASYNEQFF
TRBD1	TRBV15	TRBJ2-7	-	TGTGCCACCAGCTATGGACAGGCCTACGAGCAGTACTTC	CATSYGQAYEQYF
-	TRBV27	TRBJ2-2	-	TGTGCCAGCAGTCCGATCCTGTTCGCGAACACCGGGGAGCTGTTTTTT	CASSPILFANTGELFF
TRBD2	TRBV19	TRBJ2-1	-	TGTGCCAGTAGGGAATTAGCGGGAGTAAATAACAATGAGCAGTTCTTC	CASRELAGVNNNEQFF
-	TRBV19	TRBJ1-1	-	TGTGCCAGTAGTATGGGGTTAAACACTGAAGCTTTCTTT	CASSMGLNTEAFF
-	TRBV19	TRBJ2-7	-	TGTGCCAGTAGATCCTCCTCCTACGAGCAGTACTTC	CASRSSSYEQYF
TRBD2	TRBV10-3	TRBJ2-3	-	TGTGCCATCAAAGGGGCTAGCGGGCAGACAGATACGCAGTATTTT	CAIKGASGQTDTQYF
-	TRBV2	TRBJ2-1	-	TGTGCCAGCATTAGGCGGTATGAGCAGTTCTTC	CASIRRYEQFF
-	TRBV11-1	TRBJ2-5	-	TGTGCCAGCAGCTTTTCGGAGACCCAGTACTTC	CASSFSETQYF
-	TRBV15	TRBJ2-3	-	TGTGCCACCAGCAAACCCTACACAGGGACGGGCACAGATACGCAGTATTTT	CATSKPYTGTGTDTQYF
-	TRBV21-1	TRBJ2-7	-	TGTGCCAGCAGCAAAGCATTGGGGACTTCGAGGGACGAGCAGTACTTC	CASSKALGTSRDEQYF
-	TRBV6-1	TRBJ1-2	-	TGTGCCAGCAGGAGGGACCCCGGGAAGTATGGCTACACCTTC	CASRRDPGKYGYTF
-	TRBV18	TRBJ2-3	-	TGTGCCAGCTCGCGGACGGGAGTGGCTGGAGATACGCAGTATTTT	CASSRTGVAGDTQYF
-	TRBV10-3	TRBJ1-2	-	TGTGCCATCAGTGAGTCGATGGTCACGGAGCTAGCCAAGGGCTACACCTTC	CAISESMVTELAKGYTF
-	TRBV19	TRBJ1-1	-	TGTGCCAGCGGAAATAAAGCTTTCTTT	CASGNKAFF
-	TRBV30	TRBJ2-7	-	TGTGCCTGGAGTGCGGCGGACCTCCTCTACGAGCAGTACTTC	CAWSAADLLYEQYF
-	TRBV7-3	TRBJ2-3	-	TGTGCCAGCAGCTTAACCCCGAACCGACCCACAGATACGCAGTATTTT	CASSLTPNRPTDTQYF
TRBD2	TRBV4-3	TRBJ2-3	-	TGCGCCAGCAGCCGGACTAGCGGGGATCCAGATACGCAGTATTTT	CASSRTSGDPDTQYF
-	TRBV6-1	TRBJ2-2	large	TGTGCCAGCAGTGTCCCAGGAGCCGGGGAGCTGTTTTTT	CASSVPGAGELFF